This TCR beta chain derives from a study of cytomegalovirus exposure and HLA in healthy donors. The CDR3 is 13 amino acids. CDR1 SGHRS and CDR2 YFSETQ come from the germline V gene. V lost 0 bases and J lost 3, with 7 bases in between. Turning to this clone: The antigen remains undetermined.

The PCR had 60 Vbeta and 13 Jbeta primers. Here immunoSEQ multiplex PCR was the method, and the copy in TCRdb shows in-frame clones only, minus some. The sample consists of 90,000 to 130,000 clones, around three quarters of them appearing once. General study results and limits: The authors considered a cluster of highly shared sequence variants likely to be a sequencing artifact. A later analysis found common viral pathogens apparently linked to several of the most significant clusters. Later analysis indicated greater clonal expansion among HLA-associated TCR beta chains than among equally common other chains.

Sequenced input: PBMCs. The clonotype originates from a man younger than 40 in good health and CMV-seropositive. The chain is built from TRBV5-1 and TRBJ2-7; D remains unclear. CDR3 residues: CASSLESVYEQYF. CDR3 sequence (DNA): TGCGCCAGCAGCTTGGAGTCAGTCTACGAGCAGTACTTC.